These 27 T cell receptor beta chains were all obtained from the same sample, sequenced in a study of response to subunit inactivated influenza vaccine. TCRdb recomputed calls from the RT-PCR reads with MiXCR, one row per CDR3 protein. The sample has about 180,000 distinct CDR3 sequences, around a tenth seen once. The sequenced sample was non-naive T cells sorted from PBMCs, obtained on the day of vaccination. Receptors originate from a middle-aged man who received an inactivated influenza vaccine.

This chain joins TRBV18 and TRBJ1-2, with D unclear. Germline CDR1 KGHSH, CDR2 LQKENI. V shed 6 bases and J shed 2 bases, with 10 bases lying between them. CDR3 length: 13 amino acids. The CDR3 region has the DNA TGTGCCAGCTCGCCCGAAGAAAACTATGGCTACACCTTC. This encodes CASSPEENYGYTF.

Notes on this clonotype: A much larger clone is a single base away; this may be a read error. The chain recombines TRBV29-1 with TRBJ2-1, with 9 nucleotides matching TRBD2. Germline V lookup: CDR1 SQVTM, CDR2 ANQGSEA. Trimming took 7 bases from V and 8 from J; bases not matched to a gene: 12. The CDR3 length is 14 residues. The chain's CDR3 is CSATMLAGVDEQFF. The DNA of the CDR3 is TGCAGCGCCACGATGTTAGCGGGAGTAGATGAGCAGTTCTTC.

This clonotype was seen many times. The V gene is TRBV10-3, the J gene TRBJ2-5, with D tentatively TRBD1 or TRBD2 (5 bases each). The CDR3 is 16 residues long. Germline CDR1 is ENHRY and CDR2 is SYGVKD. V shed 8 bases and J shed 2 bases, with 21 bases lying between them. The CDR3 region has the DNA TGTGCCATCGGTAACGGGGACCCCTTCCAACAAGAGACCCAGTACTTC. Translation gives CAIGNGDPFQQETQYF.

This clonotype has more than one count but fewer than ten. V is TRBV7-6 and J is TRBJ1-2; weak D call: TRBD1 (5 bases). Looked up from germline, CDR1 is SGHVS and CDR2 is FNYEAQ. Trimming shortened V by 0 bases and J by 7 bases, and 15 bases separated the two germline ends. This CDR3 spans 15 amino acids. This chain's CDR3 is CASSLAQRGGSGYTF. CDR3 coding DNA: TGTGCCAGCAGCTTAGCCCAAAGGGGCGGGAGTGGCTACACCTTC.

The rearrangement links TRBV4-1 to TRBJ2-7; D is unresolved. The germline V gene has CDR1 MGHRA and CDR2 YSYEKL. V shed 4 bases and J shed 2 bases, with 21 bases lying between them. This CDR3 has 17 amino acids. The CDR3: CASSLVVAPYFTYEQYF. The CDR3 bases are TGCGCCAGCAGCCTTGTGGTGGCGCCGTACTTTACCTACGAGCAGTACTTC.

This clonotype occurred many times. The gene calls are TRBV5-1 and TRBJ2-4; D tentatively reads TRBD1 or TRBD2 (6 bases each). Germline V gives CDR1 SGHRS, CDR2 YFSETQ. V was cut by 4 bases and J by 7 bases, with 18 bases left in between. The CDR3 consists of 15 residues. CDR3 in DNA: TGCGCCAGCAGCCCCGACGGGGGCAGGGATAACATTCAGTACTTC. Amino acid sequence: CASSPDGGRDNIQYF.

This clonotype occurred many times. The chain carries TRBV12-3 or TRBV12-4 and TRBJ2-1; 10 bases are shared with TRBD2. The CDR3 contains 16 residues. Trimming at V came to 6 bases and at J to 4 bases, leaving 9 bases not matched to a gene. In DNA, the CDR3 is TGTGCCAGCAGGAATCTAGCGGGAGCCCGTTACAATGAGCAGTTCTTC. It specifies CASRNLAGARYNEQFF.

The gene calls are TRBV20-1 and TRBJ1-4, with D maybe TRBD1 (5 bases). CDR1 and CDR2 from the germline V gene are DFQATT and SNEGSKA (reference sequence). V was trimmed by 0 bases and J by 0 bases, leaving 11 bases between them. The CDR3 loop spans 16 amino acids. The CDR3 DNA reads as TGCAGTGCTAGAGATGGGGCGAACCCAACTAATGAAAAACTGTTTTTT. Translation: CSARDGANPTNEKLFF.

This clonotype was picked up many times. The chain links TRBV25-1 to TRBJ1-2, with 7 nucleotides matching TRBD1. V shed 2 bases, J shed 7 bases, and the junction held 10 bases outside the gene matches. The CDR3 spans 15 residues. Looked up from germline, CDR1 is MGHDK and CDR2 is SYGVNS. CDR3 region: CASSENTGTVGGYTF. The CDR3 bases are TGTGCCAGCAGTGAAAACACCGGGACAGTTGGTGGCTACACCTTC.

Many counts were recorded for this clonotype. The J gene is TRBJ1-5, the V gene TRBV3-1, with D unclear. The CDR3 contains 13 residues. Trimming removed 0 bases from V and 10 bases from J, with 10 bases in between. The germline CDR1 and CDR2 sequences are LGHDT and YNNKEL (reference sequence). CDR3 nucleotides: TGTGCCAGCAGCCAAGAACGCCAGGCACCCCAGCATTTT. Translated: CASSQERQAPQHF.

This rearrangement joins TRBV5-4 to TRBJ2-3, with 13 bases aligning to TRBD2. The CDR3 has 19 amino acids. V shed 4 bases, J shed 8 bases, and the junction held 19 bases outside the gene matches. Germline-derived CDR1 and CDR2 are SGHNT and YYREEE (reference sequence). CDR3 in amino acids: CASSLGLAGTVVSGGTQYF. In DNA, the CDR3 is TGTGCCAGCAGCCTGGGACTAGCGGGAACCGTAGTGTCGGGTGGTACGCAGTATTTT.

J is TRBJ1-3 and V is TRBV15; D is undetermined. The CDR3 is 16 residues long. The germline CDR1 and CDR2 sequences are LNHNV and YYDKDF (reference sequence). V lost 0 bases and J 1 base, leaving 10 bases between the germline ends. CDR3 sequence reads: CATSREAGLSGNTIYF. Here the CDR3 DNA reads TGTGCCACCAGCAGAGAAGCAGGCCTTTCTGGAAACACCATATATTTT.

The table lists this clonotype with many counts. The V call is TRBV6-2 or TRBV6-3, the J call TRBJ1-1; no reliable D call. The CDR3 sequence is 15 residues long. V lost 2 bases, J lost 1 base, and 11 bases lay in between. Germline V gene lookup returns CDR1 MNHEY and CDR2 SVGEGT. For the CDR3, the DNA is TGTGCCAGCAGTTACGCGGTCAGTCAGAACACTGAAGCTTTCTTT. It encodes CASSYAVSQNTEAFF.

Comments on this clonotype: The limits of the CDR3 on the DNA are not certain, so only TCRdb's listed CDR3 is given. V gene TRBV6-2 or TRBV6-3 combines with J gene TRBJ2-7; TRBD2, the table's D call, was not compared with the DNA. Germline-derived CDR1 and CDR2 are MNHEY and SVGEGT. The CDR3 is 14 amino acids long, termini counted. The CDR3 spells CASSSSGGFYEQYF.

The chain has TRBV5-6 and TRBJ2-1; the match to TRBD2 covers 7 bases. The CDR3 covers 15 residues. V shed 0 bases and J 4 bases; nucleotides not matched to a gene: 4. Germline assignment: CDR1 SGHDT and CDR2 YYEEEE. The CDR3, as DNA: TGTGCCAGCAGCTTGGGGGGACTACCGTACAATGAGCAGTTCTTC. Amino acid sequence: CASSLGGLPYNEQFF.

There are many counts of this clonotype. The chain carries TRBV20-1 and TRBJ2-3; 14 bases agree with TRBD2. V gave up 3 bases and J gave up 7 bases; unmatched junction bases: 9. This CDR3 spans 16 amino acids. Germline V lookup: CDR1 DFQATT, CDR2 SNEGSKA (reference sequence). This CDR3 reads CSASAGTSGSRHTQYF. The CDR3 DNA sequence: TGCAGTGCTAGTGCTGGGACTAGCGGGAGCAGACATACGCAGTATTTT.

The CDR3 bases are TGTGCCAGCAGCGCCCCTTGGACAGGGGGGACCGGGGAGCTGTTTTTT. This translates into CASSAPWTGGTGELFF. The chain combines TRBV4-2 with TRBJ2-2; 10 bases are a match to TRBD1. The V gene's germline CDR1 is LGHNA and CDR2 YNFKEQ. This CDR3 comprises 16 residues. Trimming removed 5 bases from V and 5 bases from J; junction bases left unmatched: 8.

This clonotype was observed a handful of times. The V and J genes are TRBV4-3 and TRBJ1-1, with a tentative D call TRBD1 (5 bases). This CDR3 has 17 amino acids. The V end was cut by 0 bases, the J end by 4 bases, with 18 bases between. The germline V gene encodes CDR1 LGHNA and CDR2 YSLEER. In DNA, the CDR3 is TGCGCCAGCAGCCAAGATCAACGGCAGGGCCGGGGCACTGAAGCTTTCTTT. Translated, it gives CASSQDQRQGRGTEAFF.

The V call is TRBV7-9, the J call TRBJ2-3; 10 bases map to TRBD2. Per germline, CDR1 SEHNR and CDR2 FQNEAQ (reference sequence). The CDR3 contains 16 residues. V was clipped by 3 bases and J by 5 bases; unmatched bases: 8. The CDR3 DNA sequence: TGTGCCAGCAGCTTCAGCGGGAGGGCCATAGGAGATACGCAGTATTTT. This codes for CASSFSGRAIGDTQYF.

Only a few counts were recorded for this clonotype. The genes are TRBV27 and TRBJ1-2; TRBD1 matches at 8 bases. The CDR3 is 15 amino acids. CDR1 and CDR2 from the germline V gene are MNHEY and SMNVEV (reference sequence). Trimming removed 6 bases from V and 4 bases from J; junction bases left unmatched: 10. The CDR3, as DNA: TGTGCCAGCAGGCCTTCGACAGGGGTGGCCTATGGCTACACCTTC. Its protein is CASRPSTGVAYGYTF.

This clonotype was picked up many times. V is TRBV7-2 and J is TRBJ1-1, with D hard to call. Germline assignment: CDR1 SGHTA and CDR2 FQGNSA. The CDR3 has 14 residues. V was trimmed by 0 bases and J by 5 bases, leaving 10 bases between them. This CDR3 is CASSLAAGDTEAFF. For the CDR3, the DNA is TGTGCCAGCAGCTTAGCGGCCGGGGATACTGAAGCTTTCTTT.

The J gene is TRBJ1-6, the V gene TRBV5-1; D remains ambiguous. Germline CDR1 is SGHRS and CDR2 is YFSETQ. V lost 0 bases and J 10 bases, leaving 8 bases between the germline ends. This CDR3 has 13 amino acids. This chain's CDR3 is CASSLAEESPLHF. CDR3 nucleotides: TGCGCCAGCAGCTTGGCGGAGGAATCACCCCTCCACTTT.

V usage is TRBV4-2 and J usage is TRBJ1-4; D uncertain. V was clipped by 3 bases and J by 6 bases, with 14 bases between them. There are 15 residues in the CDR3. Germline lookup yields CDR1 LGHNA and CDR2 YNFKEQ. The CDR3 loop reads CASSHPGRGYEKLFF. The CDR3 nucleotides are TGTGCCAGCAGCCACCCCGGAAGAGGGTATGAAAAACTGTTTTTT.

This clonotype came up many times. The CDR3 reads CASSPTAGEYNEQFF. The CDR3 coding sequence is TGTGCCAGCAGCCCGACGGCAGGGGAATACAATGAGCAGTTCTTC. The V and J genes are TRBV7-2 and TRBJ2-1; perhaps TRBD1 as D (6 bases). Germline V lookup: CDR1 SGHTA, CDR2 FQGNSA. This CDR3 is built from 15 residues. Trimming cost V 5 bases and J 4 bases, with 15 bases left between them.

This clonotype was counted many times. The rearrangement links TRBV5-1 to TRBJ2-1; 15 positions match TRBD2. With V trimmed by 4 bases and J by 8 bases, 10 bases remained unmatched. Germline CDR1 and CDR2: SGHRS and YFSETQ. The CDR3 consists of 17 residues. CDR3 sequence (DNA): TGCGCCAGCAGCCTAACGGGACTAGCGGGGGGCCGGGATGAGCAGTTCTTC. Amino acids: CASSLTGLAGGRDEQFF.

This clonotype was counted ten times or more. This chain joins TRBV5-1 and TRBJ2-5; tentative D call: TRBD2 (5 bases). The CDR3 loop spans 14 amino acids. The germline V gene encodes CDR1 SGHRS and CDR2 YFSETQ. V lost 2 bases and J lost 3, with 11 bases in between. The CDR3 spells CASSFRTREETQYF. CDR3 DNA: TGCGCCAGCAGCTTCCGGACTCGGGAAGAGACCCAGTACTTC.

This clonotype was counted between two and nine times. The chain is built from TRBV11-2 and TRBJ2-7; D ambiguous. This CDR3 has 14 amino acids. Looked up from germline, CDR1 is SGHAT and CDR2 is FQNNGV. Trimming left V 0 bases short and J 0 bases short, with 6 bases between. The CDR3 loop reads CASSLERSSYEQYF. For the CDR3, the DNA is TGTGCCAGCAGCTTAGAGCGGAGCTCCTACGAGCAGTACTTC.